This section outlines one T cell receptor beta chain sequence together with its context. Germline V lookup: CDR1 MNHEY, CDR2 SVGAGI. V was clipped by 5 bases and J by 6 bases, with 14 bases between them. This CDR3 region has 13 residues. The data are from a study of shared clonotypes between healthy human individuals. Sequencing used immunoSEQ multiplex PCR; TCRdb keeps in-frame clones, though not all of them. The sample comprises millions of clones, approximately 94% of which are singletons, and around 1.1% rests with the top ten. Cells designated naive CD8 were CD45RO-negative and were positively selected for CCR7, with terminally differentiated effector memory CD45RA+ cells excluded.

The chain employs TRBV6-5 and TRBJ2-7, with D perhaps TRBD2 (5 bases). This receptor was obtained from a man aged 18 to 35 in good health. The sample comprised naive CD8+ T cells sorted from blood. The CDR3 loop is CASSVSSSLEQYF. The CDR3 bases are TGTGCCAGCAGTGTTTCTAGCAGCCTCGAGCAGTACTTC.